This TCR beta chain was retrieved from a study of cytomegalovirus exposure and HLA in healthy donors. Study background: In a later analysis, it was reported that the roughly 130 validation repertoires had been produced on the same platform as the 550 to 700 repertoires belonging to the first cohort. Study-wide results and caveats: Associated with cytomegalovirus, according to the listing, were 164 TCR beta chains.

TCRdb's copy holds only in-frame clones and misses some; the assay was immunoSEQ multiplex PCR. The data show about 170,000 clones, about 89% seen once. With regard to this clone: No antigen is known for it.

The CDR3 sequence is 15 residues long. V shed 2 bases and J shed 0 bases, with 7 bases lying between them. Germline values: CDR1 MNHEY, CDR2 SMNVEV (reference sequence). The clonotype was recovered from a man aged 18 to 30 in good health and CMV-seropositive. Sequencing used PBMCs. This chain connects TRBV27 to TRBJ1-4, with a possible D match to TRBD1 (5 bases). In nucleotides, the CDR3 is TGTGCCAGCAGTTTACAGGGCGCAACTAATGAAAAACTGTTTTTT. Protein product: CASSLQGATNEKLFF.